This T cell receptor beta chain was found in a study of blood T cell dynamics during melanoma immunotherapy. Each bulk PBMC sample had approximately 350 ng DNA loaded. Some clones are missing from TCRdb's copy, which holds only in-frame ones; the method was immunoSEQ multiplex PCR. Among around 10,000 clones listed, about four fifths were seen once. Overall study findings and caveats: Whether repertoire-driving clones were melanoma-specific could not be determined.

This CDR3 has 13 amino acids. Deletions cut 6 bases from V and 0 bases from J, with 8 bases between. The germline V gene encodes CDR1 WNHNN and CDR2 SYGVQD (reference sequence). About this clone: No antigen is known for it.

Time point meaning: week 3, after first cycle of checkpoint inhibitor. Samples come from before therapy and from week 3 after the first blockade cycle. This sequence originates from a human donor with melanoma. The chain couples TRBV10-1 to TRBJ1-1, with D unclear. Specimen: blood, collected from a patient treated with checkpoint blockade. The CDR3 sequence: CASSPNMNTEAFF. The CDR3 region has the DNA TGCGCCAGCAGCCCGAACATGAACACTGAAGCTTTCTTT.